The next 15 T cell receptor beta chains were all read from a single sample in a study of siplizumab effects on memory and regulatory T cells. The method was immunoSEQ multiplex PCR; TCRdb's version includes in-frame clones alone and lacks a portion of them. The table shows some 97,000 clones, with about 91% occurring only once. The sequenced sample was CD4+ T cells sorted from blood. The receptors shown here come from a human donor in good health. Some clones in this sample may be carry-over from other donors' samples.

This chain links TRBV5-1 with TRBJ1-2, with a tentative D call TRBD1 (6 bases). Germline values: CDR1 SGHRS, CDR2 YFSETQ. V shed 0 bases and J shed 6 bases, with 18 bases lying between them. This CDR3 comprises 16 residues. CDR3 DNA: TGCGCCAGCAGCTTGGCCTCCCCGACAGGACGAGATGGCTACACCTTC. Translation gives CASSLASPTGRDGYTF.

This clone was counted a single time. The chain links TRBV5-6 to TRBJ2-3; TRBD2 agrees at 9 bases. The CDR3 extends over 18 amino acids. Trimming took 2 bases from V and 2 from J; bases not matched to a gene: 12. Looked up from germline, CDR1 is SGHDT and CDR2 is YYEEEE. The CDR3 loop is CASSFGLAGIPSTDTQYF. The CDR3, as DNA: TGTGCCAGCAGCTTCGGGCTAGCGGGAATTCCCTCCACAGATACGCAGTATTTT.

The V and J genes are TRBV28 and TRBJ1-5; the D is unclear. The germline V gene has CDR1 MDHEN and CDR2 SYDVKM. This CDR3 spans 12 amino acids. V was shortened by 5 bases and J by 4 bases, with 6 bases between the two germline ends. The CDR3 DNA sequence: TGTGCCAGCAGTCCGGAGAATCAGCCCCAGCATTTT. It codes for CASSPENQPQHF. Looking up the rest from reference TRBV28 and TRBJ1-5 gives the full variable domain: DVKVTQSSRYLVKRTGEKVFLECVQDMDHENMFWYRQDPGLGLRLIYFSYDVKMKEKGDIPEGYSVSREKKERFSLILESASTNQTSMYLCASSPENQPQHFGDGTRLSIL.

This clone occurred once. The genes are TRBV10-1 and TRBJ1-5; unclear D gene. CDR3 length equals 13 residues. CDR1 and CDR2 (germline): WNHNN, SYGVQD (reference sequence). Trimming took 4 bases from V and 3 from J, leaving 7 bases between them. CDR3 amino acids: CASSAGNNQPQHF. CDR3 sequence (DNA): TGCGCCAGCAGTGCTGGCAACAATCAGCCCCAGCATTTT.

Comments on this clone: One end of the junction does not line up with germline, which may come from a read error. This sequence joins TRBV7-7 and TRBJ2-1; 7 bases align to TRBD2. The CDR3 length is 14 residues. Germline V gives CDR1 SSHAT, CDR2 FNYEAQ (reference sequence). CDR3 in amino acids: CASSPLQGEGEQFF. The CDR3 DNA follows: TGTGCTAGCAGCCCCTTGCAAGGGGAGGGTGAGCAGTTCTTC.

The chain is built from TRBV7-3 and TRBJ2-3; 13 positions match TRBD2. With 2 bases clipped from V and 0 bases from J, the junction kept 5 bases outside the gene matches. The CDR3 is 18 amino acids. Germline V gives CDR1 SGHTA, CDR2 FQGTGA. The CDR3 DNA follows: TGTGCCAGCAGCTTACGGGGACTAGCGGGGACTAGCACAGATACGCAGTATTTT. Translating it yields CASSLRGLAGTSTDTQYF.

CDR3 sequence reads: CASSPVGTSGSSYNEQFF. CDR3 DNA sequence: TGTGCCAGCTCACCGGTGGGGACTAGCGGGAGCTCCTACAATGAGCAGTTCTTC. This rearrangement joins TRBV18 to TRBJ2-1; 14 bases map to TRBD2. There are 18 residues in the CDR3. The V gene end was trimmed by 3 bases and the J gene end by 0 bases; junction bases not matched to a gene: 4. Germline V lookup: CDR1 KGHSH, CDR2 LQKENI.

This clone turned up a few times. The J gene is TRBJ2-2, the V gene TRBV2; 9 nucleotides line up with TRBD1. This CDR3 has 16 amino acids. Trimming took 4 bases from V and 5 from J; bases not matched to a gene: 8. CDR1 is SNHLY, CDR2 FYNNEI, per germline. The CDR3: CASSVTGQGRTGELFF. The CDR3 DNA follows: TGTGCCAGCAGTGTGACAGGACAGGGGCGGACCGGGGAGCTGTTTTTT.

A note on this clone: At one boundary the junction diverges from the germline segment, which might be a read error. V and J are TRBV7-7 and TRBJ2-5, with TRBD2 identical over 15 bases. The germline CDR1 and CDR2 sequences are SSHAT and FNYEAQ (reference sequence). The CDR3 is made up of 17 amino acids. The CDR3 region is CASSVRRTSGREETQYF. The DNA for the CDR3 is TGTGCTAGCAGCGTGCGCCGGACTAGCGGGAGGGAAGAGACCCAGTACTTC.

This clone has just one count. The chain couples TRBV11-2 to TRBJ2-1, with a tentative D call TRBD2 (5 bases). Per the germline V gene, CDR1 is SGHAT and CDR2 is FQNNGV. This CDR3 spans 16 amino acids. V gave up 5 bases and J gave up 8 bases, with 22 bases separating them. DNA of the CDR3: TGTGCCAGCAGCCCCGCTTGGGAGCGCCCTCGCGATGAGCAGTTCTTC. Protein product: CASSPAWERPRDEQFF.

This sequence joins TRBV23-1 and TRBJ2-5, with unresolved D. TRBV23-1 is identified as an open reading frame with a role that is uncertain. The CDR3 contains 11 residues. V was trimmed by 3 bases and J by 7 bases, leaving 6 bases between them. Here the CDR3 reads CASSHCGTQYF. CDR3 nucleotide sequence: TGCGCCAGCAGTCACTGCGGGACCCAGTACTTC.

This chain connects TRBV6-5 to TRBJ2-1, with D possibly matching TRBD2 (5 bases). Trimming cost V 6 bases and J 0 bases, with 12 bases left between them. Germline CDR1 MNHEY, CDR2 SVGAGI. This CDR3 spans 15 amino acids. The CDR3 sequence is CASRPRASSYNEQFF. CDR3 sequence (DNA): TGTGCCAGCAGGCCGAGGGCGAGCTCCTACAATGAGCAGTTCTTC.

The chain's CDR3 is CASSPSLRSSYEQYF. CDR3 in DNA: TGTGCCAGCAGCCCTTCTCTCAGGAGCTCCTACGAGCAGTACTTC. The rearrangement joins TRBV28 to TRBJ2-7, with D uncertain. CDR1 and CDR2 (germline): MDHEN, SYDVKM. The CDR3 covers 15 residues. V shed 6 bases and J shed 0 bases, with 15 bases lying between them.

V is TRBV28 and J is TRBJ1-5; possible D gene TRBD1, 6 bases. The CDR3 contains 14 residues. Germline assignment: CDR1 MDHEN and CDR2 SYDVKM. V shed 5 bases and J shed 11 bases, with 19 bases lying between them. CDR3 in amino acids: CASSNQGLEGTQHF. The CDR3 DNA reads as TGTGCCAGCAGTAATCAGGGGTTGGAGGGGACCCAGCATTTT.

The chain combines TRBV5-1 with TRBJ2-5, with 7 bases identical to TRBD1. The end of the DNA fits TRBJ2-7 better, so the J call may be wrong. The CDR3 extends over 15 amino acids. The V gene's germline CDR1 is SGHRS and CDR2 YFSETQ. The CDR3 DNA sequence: TGCGCCAGCAGCCCTCAGGGGGAGCGAGCGTACGAGCAGTACTTC. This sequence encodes CASSPQGERAYEQYF.